What follows are 12 T cell receptor beta chains derived from one specimen sequenced in a study of blood T cell repertoires in COVID-19 (dated by TCRdb to the early 2020s). Library method: the immunoSEQ multiplex PCR assay. TCRdb carries this immuneACCESS record with in-frame sequences only. Its versions omit some clonotypes, under half of them owing to an unresolved V gene in the studies checked, with the rest unexplained. Present in this sample are 150,000 to 200,000 clones, 75% to 85% of which were seen just once. The ten largest clones add up to around 5.4% of the sample. Sequenced material: peripheral blood. These receptors were obtained from a woman in her forties with COVID-19, enrolled during active disease.

The rearrangement uses TRBV11-3 and TRBJ2-2; 14 bases are shared with TRBD2. CDR3 length: 19 residues. V trimming: 6 bases; J trimming: 8 bases; junction bases outside the gene matches: 17. From germline, CDR1 is SGHNT and CDR2 YENEEA. This CDR3 is CASSDDVRGLAGGLGELFF. In DNA form, the CDR3 reads TGTGCCAGCAGTGACGACGTTCGCGGACTAGCGGGGGGTTTGGGGGAGCTGTTTTTT. Supplemented by reference TRBV11-3 and TRBJ2-2, the full variable domain reads EAGVVQSPRYKIIEKKQPVAFWCNPISGHNTLYWYLQNLGQGPELLIRYENEEAVDDSQLPKDRFSAERLKGVDSTLKIQPAELGDSAVYLCASSDDVRGLAGGLGELFFGEGSRLTVL.

The chain uses TRBV5-1 and TRBJ1-2, with D tentatively TRBD1 (6 bases). This CDR3 is 14 amino acids long. Germline V lookup: CDR1 SGHRS, CDR2 YFSETQ. V lost 1 base and J 4 bases, leaving 11 bases between the germline ends. CDR3 sequence reads: CASSLLQGSYGYTF. In DNA, the CDR3 is TGCGCCAGCAGCTTGCTCCAGGGGTCCTATGGCTACACCTTC.

This clone was detected once. This chain links TRBV11-2 with TRBJ2-7; TRBD1 is a possible D gene (6 bases). This CDR3 is built from 14 residues. Germline V lookup: CDR1 SGHAT, CDR2 FQNNGV. V was shortened by 5 bases and J by 0 bases, with 11 bases between the two germline ends. The CDR3 nucleotides are TGTGCCAGCAGCATGGGACATTCCTCCTACGAGCAGTACTTC. This translates into CASSMGHSSYEQYF.

The chain uses TRBV5-1 and TRBJ1-4, with D uncertain. The germline V gene has CDR1 SGHRS and CDR2 YFSETQ. Trimming took off 4 bases at V and 5 bases at J, with 12 bases between the two ends. This CDR3 is built from 14 residues. The CDR3 loop is CASSLQTENEKLFF. Written as DNA, the CDR3 is TGCGCCAGCAGCCTCCAGACTGAAAATGAAAAACTGTTTTTT.

The chain uses TRBV7-3 and TRBJ2-2, with D possibly TRBD2 on 5 matching bases. The CDR3 has 15 residues. V shed 3 bases and J shed 0 bases, with 8 bases lying between them. Germline lookup yields CDR1 SGHTA and CDR2 FQGTGA. CDR3 DNA sequence: TGTGCCAGCAGCTTCGGACTCGCGAACACCGGGGAGCTGTTTTTT. Translating gives CASSFGLANTGELFF.

The rearrangement links TRBV5-4 to TRBJ2-1, with D maybe TRBD1 (6 bases). Germline-derived CDR1 and CDR2 are SGHNT and YYREEE (reference sequence). The germline V and J ends were trimmed by 4 bases and 7 bases, with 27 bases remaining between them. The CDR3 covers 18 residues. The CDR3 DNA reads as TGTGCCAGCAGCCCAACCCTAGGTACAGGGTATACGGTAAATGAGCAGTTCTTC. Its translation: CASSPTLGTGYTVNEQFF. The whole variable domain, filled in from reference TRBV5-4 and TRBJ2-1, reads ETGVTQSPTHLIKTRGQQVTLRCSSQSGHNTVSWYQQALGQGPQFIFQYYREEENGRGNFPPRFSGLQFPNYSSELNVNALELDDSALYLCASSPTLGTGYTVNEQFFGPGTRLTVL.

This rearrangement joins TRBV7-2 to TRBJ1-5, with unresolved D. Trimming took 0 bases from V and 7 from J, leaving 13 bases between them. Germline V gene data show CDR1 as SGHTA and CDR2 as FQGNSA. This CDR3 spans 15 amino acids. CDR3 sequence reads: CASSLAAAEEQPQHF. The CDR3 DNA reads TGTGCCAGCAGCTTAGCCGCGGCAGAGGAGCAGCCCCAGCATTTT. The variable domain in full, with the rest retrieved from reference TRBV7-2 and TRBJ1-5, is GAGVSQSPSNKVTEKGKDVELRCDPISGHTALYWYRQSLGQGLEFLIYFQGNSAPDKSGLPSDRFSAERTGGSVSTLTIQRTQQEDSAVYLCASSLAAAEEQPQHFGDGTRLSIL.

This clone has a single count. The CDR3: CASSQIAGYAGELFF. The CDR3 DNA follows: TGTGCCAGCAGCCAAATCGCAGGGTACGCCGGGGAGCTGTTTTTT. The rearrangement links TRBV3-1 (or the pseudogene TRBV3-2) to TRBJ2-2; possible D gene TRBD1, 5 bases. Germline V gene sequence: CDR1 LGHDT, CDR2 YNNKEL (reference sequence). Trimming took off 2 bases at V and 6 bases at J, with 13 bases between the two ends. The CDR3 spans 15 residues.

The chain joins TRBV28 to TRBJ1-5, with D uncertain. V was shortened by 2 bases and J by 5 bases, with 10 bases between the two germline ends. This CDR3 spans 14 amino acids. The germline CDR1 and CDR2 sequences are MDHEN and SYDVKM. CDR3 nucleotide sequence: TGTGCCAGCAGTTTAGGCGGCGGCTATCAGCCCCAGCATTTT. Its translation: CASSLGGGYQPQHF.

The chain is built from TRBV30 and TRBJ2-1; 9 nucleotides align to TRBD2. The CDR3 has 14 amino acids. Germline values: CDR1 GTSNPN, CDR2 SVGIG (reference sequence). The V and J ends lost 1 base and 14 bases, in that order; junction bases with no gene match: 12. The CDR3 region has the DNA TGTGCCTGGAGTGGGGGTGGAAAGCGGGAGGATAAGTTCTTC. Translating gives CAWSGGGKREDKFF.

This clone was seen just once. This chain connects TRBV9 to TRBJ2-5, with a possible D match to TRBD2 (6 bases). Germline V gene sequence: CDR1 SGDLS, CDR2 YYNGEE. This CDR3 spans 15 amino acids. Trimming cost V 2 bases and J 4 bases, with 15 bases left between them. The CDR3 sequence is CASSVQGGQGETQYF. The DNA for the CDR3 is TGTGCCAGCAGCGTCCAAGGAGGGCAGGGAGAGACCCAGTACTTC.

The chain has TRBV7-9 and TRBJ1-6; no clear D gene. Germline CDR1 SEHNR, CDR2 FQNEAQ (reference sequence). With 2 bases removed from V and 10 bases from J, the gap between germline ends came to 15 bases. This CDR3 is built from 15 residues. The CDR3 is CASSLTSSGVSPLHF. The CDR3 DNA follows: TGTGCCAGCAGCTTAACGTCTAGTGGAGTCTCACCCCTCCACTTT.